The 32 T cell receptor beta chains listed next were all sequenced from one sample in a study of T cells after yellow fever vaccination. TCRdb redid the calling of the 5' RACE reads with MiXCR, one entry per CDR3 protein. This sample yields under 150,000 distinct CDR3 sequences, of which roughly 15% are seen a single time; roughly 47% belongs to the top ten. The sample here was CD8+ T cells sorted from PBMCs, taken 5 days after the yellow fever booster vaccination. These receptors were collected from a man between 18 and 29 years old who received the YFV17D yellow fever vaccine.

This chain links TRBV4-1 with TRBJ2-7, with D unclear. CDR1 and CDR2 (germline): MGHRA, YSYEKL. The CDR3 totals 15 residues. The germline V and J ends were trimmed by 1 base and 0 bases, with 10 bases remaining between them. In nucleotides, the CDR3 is TGCGCCAGCAGCCAAGGGGTCGAGTCCTCCTACGAGCAGTACTTC. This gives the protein CASSQGVESSYEQYF.

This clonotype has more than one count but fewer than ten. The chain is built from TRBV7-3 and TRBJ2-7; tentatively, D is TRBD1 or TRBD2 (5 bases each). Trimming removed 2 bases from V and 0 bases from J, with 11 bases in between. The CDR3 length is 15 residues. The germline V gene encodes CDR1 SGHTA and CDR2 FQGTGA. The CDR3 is CASSLFPGSSYEQYF. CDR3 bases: TGTGCCAGCAGCTTATTCCCAGGGAGCTCCTACGAGCAGTACTTC.

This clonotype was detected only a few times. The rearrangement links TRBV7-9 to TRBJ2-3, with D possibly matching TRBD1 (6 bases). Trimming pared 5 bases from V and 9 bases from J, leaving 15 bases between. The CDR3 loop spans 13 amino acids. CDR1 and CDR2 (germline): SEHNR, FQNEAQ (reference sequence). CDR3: CASSPPRGGTQYF. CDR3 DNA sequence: TGTGCCAGCAGCCCACCCAGGGGTGGCACGCAGTATTTT.

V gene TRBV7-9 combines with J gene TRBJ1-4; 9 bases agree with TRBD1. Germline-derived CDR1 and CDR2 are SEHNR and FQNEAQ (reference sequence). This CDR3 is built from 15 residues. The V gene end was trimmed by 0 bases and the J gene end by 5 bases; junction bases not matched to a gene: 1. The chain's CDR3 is CASSLAGTGNEKLFF. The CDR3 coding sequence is TGTGCCAGCAGCTTAGCCGGGACAGGGAATGAAAAACTGTTTTTT.

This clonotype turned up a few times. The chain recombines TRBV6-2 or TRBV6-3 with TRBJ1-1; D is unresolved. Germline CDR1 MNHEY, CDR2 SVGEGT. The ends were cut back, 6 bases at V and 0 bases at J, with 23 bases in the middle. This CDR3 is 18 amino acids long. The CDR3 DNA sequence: TGTGCCAGCAGCCGGCTCTCAGTCTCCGGGTGGGTGAACACTGAAGCTTTCTTT. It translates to CASSRLSVSGWVNTEAFF.

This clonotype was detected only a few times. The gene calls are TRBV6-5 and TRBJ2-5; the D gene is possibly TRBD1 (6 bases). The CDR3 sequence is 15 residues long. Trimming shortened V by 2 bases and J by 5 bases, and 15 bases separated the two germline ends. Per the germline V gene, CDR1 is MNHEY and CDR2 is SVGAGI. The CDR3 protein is CASSYTGGQIETQYF. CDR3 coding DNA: TGTGCCAGCAGTTACACCGGTGGACAGATTGAGACCCAGTACTTC.

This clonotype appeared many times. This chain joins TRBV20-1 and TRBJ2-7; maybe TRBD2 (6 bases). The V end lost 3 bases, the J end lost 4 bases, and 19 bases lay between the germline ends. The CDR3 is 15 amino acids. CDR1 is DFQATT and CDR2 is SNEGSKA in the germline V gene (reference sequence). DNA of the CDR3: TGCAGTGCTAGCCCCCCCCTGAGCGGGCCTTACGAGCAGTACTTC. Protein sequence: CSASPPLSGPYEQYF.

The CDR3 loop reads CASKTGQGGYEQYV. Written as DNA, the CDR3 is TGTGCCAGCAAAACGGGACAGGGAGGCTACGAGCAGTACGTC. The chain uses TRBV6-2 or TRBV6-3 and TRBJ2-7; 9 bases fit TRBD1. The CDR3 runs to 14 residues. With 7 bases clipped from V and 3 bases from J, the junction kept 7 bases outside the gene matches. Per the germline V gene, CDR1 is MNHEY and CDR2 is SVGEGT.

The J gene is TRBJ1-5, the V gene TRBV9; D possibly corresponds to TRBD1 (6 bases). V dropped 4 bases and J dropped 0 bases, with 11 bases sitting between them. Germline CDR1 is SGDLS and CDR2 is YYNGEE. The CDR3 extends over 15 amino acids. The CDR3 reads CASSTSGDSNQPQHF. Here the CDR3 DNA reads TGTGCCAGCAGCACATCAGGGGATAGCAATCAGCCCCAGCATTTT. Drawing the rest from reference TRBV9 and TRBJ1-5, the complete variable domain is DSGVTQTPKHLITATGQRVTLRCSPRSGDLSVYWYQQSLDQGLQFLIQYYNGEERAKGNILERFSAQQFPDLHSELNLSSLELGDSALYFCASSTSGDSNQPQHFGDGTRLSIL.

Here the CDR3 reads CAISQGGANVLTF. CDR3 nucleotides: TGTGCCATCAGCCAGGGTGGGGCCAACGTCCTGACTTTC. The V call is TRBV10-3, the J call TRBJ2-6; possibly TRBD1 for D (5 bases). V shed 6 bases and J shed 3 bases, with 6 bases lying between them. The CDR3 runs 13 residues. Germline lookup yields CDR1 ENHRY and CDR2 SYGVKD.

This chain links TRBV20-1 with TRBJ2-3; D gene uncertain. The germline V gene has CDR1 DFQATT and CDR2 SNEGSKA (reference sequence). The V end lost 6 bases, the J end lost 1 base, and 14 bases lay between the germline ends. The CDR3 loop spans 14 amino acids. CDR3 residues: CSALLLAGTDTQYF. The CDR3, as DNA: TGCAGTGCCCTCCTCCTGGCGGGCACAGATACGCAGTATTTT.

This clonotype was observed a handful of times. CDR3 residues: CASSWGYDTGELFF. Here the CDR3 DNA reads TGTGCCAGCAGTTGGGGGTACGACACCGGGGAGCTGTTTTTT. The rearrangement uses TRBV12-3 or TRBV12-4 and TRBJ2-2; the D gene could be TRBD1 or TRBD2 (5 bases each). Between the trimmed V and J ends, which lost 4 bases and 3 bases, there was a span of 9 bases. The CDR3 loop spans 14 amino acids.

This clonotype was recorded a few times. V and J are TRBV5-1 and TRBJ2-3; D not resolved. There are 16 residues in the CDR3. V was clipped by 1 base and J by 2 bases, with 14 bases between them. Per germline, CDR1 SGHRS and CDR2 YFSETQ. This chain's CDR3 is CASSLWLLTSTDTQYF. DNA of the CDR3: TGCGCCAGCAGCTTGTGGTTGTTAACCTCCACAGATACGCAGTATTTT.

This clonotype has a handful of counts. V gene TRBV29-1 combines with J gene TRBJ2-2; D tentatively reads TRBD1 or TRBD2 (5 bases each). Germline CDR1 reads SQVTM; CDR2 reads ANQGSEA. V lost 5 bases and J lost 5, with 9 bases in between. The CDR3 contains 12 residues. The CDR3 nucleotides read TGCAGCGTTCGGGGCCCGACCGGGGAGCTGTTTTTT. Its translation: CSVRGPTGELFF.

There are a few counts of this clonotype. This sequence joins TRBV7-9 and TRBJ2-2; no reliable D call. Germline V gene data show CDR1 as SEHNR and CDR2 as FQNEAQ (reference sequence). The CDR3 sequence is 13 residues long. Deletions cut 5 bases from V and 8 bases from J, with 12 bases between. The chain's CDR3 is CASSPPARGELFF. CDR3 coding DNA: TGTGCCAGCAGCCCCCCAGCTCGGGGGGAGCTGTTTTTT.

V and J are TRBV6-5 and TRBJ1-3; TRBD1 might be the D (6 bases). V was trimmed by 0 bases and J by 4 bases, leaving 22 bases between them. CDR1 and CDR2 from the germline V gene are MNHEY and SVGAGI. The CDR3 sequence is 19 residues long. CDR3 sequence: CASSYSPLLGGGIGNTIYF. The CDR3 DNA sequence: TGTGCCAGCAGTTACTCTCCACTTTTGGGTGGGGGCATAGGAAACACCATATATTTT.

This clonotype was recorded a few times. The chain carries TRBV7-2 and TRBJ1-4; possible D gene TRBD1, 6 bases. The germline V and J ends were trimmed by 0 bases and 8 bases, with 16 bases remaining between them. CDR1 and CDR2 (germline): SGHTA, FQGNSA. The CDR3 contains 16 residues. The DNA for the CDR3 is TGTGCCAGCAGCTTAGCGCGAGAGACAGGTGACGAAAAACTGTTTTTT. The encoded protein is CASSLARETGDEKLFF.

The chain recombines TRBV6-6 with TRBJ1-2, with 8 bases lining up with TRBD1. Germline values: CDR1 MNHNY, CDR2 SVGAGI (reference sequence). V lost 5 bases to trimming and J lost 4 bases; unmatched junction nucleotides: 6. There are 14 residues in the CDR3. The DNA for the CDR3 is TGTGCCAGCAGTCCGGGACAGGCTGGCTATGGCTACACCTTC. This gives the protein CASSPGQAGYGYTF.

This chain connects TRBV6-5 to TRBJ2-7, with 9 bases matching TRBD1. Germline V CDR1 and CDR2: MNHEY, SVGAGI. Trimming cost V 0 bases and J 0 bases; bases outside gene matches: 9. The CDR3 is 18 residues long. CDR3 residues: CASSYSTPGTGSSYEQYV. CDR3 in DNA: TGTGCCAGCAGTTACTCGACCCCCGGGACAGGGAGCTCCTACGAGCAGTACGTC.

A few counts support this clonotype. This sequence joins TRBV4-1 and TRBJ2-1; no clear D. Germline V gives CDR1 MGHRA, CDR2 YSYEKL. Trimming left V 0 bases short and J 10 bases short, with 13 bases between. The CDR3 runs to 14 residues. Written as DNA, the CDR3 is TGCGCCAGCAGCCAAGATCCAATGTTCGGGGAGCAGTTCTTC. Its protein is CASSQDPMFGEQFF.

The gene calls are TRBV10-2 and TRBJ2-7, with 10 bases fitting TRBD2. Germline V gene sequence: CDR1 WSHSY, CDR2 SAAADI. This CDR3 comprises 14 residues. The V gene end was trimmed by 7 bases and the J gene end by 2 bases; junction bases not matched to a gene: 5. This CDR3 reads CASTRGLATYEQYF. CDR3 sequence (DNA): TGCGCCAGCACCCGGGGACTAGCGACCTACGAGCAGTACTTC.

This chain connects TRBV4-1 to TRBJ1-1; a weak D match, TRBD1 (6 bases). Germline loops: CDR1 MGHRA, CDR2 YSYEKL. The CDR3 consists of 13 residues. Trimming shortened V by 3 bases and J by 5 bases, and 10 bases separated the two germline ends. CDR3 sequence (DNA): TGCGCCAGCAGCCATGGGGGGCTAACTGAAGCTTTCTTT. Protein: CASSHGGLTEAFF.

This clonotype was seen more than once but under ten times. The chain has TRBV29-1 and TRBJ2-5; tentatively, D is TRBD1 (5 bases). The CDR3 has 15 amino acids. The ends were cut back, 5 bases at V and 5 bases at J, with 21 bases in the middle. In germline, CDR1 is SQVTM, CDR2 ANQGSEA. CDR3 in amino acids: CSVSSPVIKGETQYF. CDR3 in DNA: TGCAGCGTTTCTTCGCCGGTTATAAAGGGGGAGACCCAGTACTTC. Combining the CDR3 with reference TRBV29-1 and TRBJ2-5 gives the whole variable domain SAVISQKPSRDICQRGTSLTIQCQVDSQVTMMFWYRQQPGQSLTLIATANQGSEATYESGFVIDKFPISRPNLTFSTLTVSNMSPEDSSIYLCSVSSPVIKGETQYFGPGTRLLVL.

The CDR3 region is CASSPTEEQYF. The CDR3 region has the DNA TGTGCCAGCTCCCCCACTGAGGAGCAGTACTTC. The chain combines TRBV7-8 with TRBJ2-7; D call uncertain. CDR1 is SGHVS and CDR2 is FQNEAQ in the germline V gene. The CDR3 loop spans 11 amino acids. Trimming stripped 8 bases from V and 7 bases from J, with 12 bases between.

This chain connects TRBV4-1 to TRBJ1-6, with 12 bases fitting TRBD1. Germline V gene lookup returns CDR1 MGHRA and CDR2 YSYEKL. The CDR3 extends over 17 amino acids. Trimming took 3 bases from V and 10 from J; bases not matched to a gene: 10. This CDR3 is CASSHMGTGGSRSPLHF. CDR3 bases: TGCGCCAGCAGCCACATGGGGACAGGGGGCTCTCGATCACCCCTCCACTTT.

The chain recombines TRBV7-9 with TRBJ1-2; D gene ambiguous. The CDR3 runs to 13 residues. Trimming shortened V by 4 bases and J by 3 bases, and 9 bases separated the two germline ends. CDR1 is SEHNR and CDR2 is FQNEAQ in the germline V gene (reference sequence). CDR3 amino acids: CASSSLGDYGYTF. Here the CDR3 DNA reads TGTGCCAGCAGCTCCCTCGGTGACTATGGCTACACCTTC.

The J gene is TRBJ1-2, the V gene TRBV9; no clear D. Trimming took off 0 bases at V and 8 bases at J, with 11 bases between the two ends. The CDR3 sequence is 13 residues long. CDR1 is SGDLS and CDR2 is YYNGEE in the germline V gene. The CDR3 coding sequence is TGTGCCAGCAGCGTAGCAGGATATAAGGGCTACACCTTC. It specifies CASSVAGYKGYTF.

The CDR3 coding sequence is TGCAGTGCCCTCGGGCAGCCACGTACAGATACGCAGTATTTT. It encodes CSALGQPRTDTQYF. The V gene is TRBV20-1, the J gene TRBJ2-3; no clear D. Trimming removed 6 bases at V and 3 bases at J, with 16 bases between. Germline V gene data show CDR1 as DFQATT and CDR2 as SNEGSKA (reference sequence). This CDR3 is 14 amino acids long.

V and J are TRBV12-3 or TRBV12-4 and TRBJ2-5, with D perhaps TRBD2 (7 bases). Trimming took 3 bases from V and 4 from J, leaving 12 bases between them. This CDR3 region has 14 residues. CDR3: CASSFWGGRETQYF. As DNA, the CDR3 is TGTGCCAGCAGTTTCTGGGGGGGCCGAGAGACCCAGTACTTC.

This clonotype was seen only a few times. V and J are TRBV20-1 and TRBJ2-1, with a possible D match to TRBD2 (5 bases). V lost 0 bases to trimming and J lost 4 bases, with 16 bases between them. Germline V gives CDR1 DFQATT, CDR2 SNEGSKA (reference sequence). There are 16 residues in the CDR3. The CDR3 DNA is TGCAGTGCTAGAGAGCGGCTAGCTTCTTATTACAATGAGCAGTTCTTC. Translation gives CSARERLASYYNEQFF.

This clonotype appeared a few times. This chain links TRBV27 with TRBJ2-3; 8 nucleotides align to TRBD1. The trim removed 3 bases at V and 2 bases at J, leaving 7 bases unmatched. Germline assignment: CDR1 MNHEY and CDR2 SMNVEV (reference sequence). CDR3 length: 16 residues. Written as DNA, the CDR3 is TGTGCCAGCAGTTTGGCCGGGACAGGCCTCACAGATACGCAGTATTTT. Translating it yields CASSLAGTGLTDTQYF.

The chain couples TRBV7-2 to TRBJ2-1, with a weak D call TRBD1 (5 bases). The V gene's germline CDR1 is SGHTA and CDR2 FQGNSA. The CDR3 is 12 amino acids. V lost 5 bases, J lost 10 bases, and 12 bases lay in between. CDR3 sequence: CASSTAAGEQFF. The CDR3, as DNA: TGTGCCAGCAGCACTGCCGCAGGGGAGCAGTTCTTC.